The sequence of this T cell receptor (beta chain) was determined in a study of long-term antiretroviral therapy in people with HIV. The CDR3 loop spans 12 amino acids. V was trimmed by 1 base and J by 5 bases, leaving 6 bases between them. Germline V gene sequence: CDR1 LNHDA, CDR2 SQIVND (reference sequence). Every donor contributed at least one pre-ART and at least two post-ART PBMC samples. A word on this clone: The antigen is undetermined.

The authors ran the immunoSEQ assay, v3.0, at survey level. Here immunoSEQ multiplex PCR was the method, and the copy in TCRdb shows in-frame clones only, minus some. The sample has several thousand clones, around 78% seen once. General study findings and limits: Across all time points, the repertoire was dominated by clones that expanded before ART.

Source: unsorted PBMCs, taken 0.6 years before starting antiretroviral therapy. The rearrangement links TRBV19 to TRBJ2-7; no reliable D call. This receptor was obtained from a man between 40 and 49 years old with HIV. CDR3 coding DNA: TGTGCCAGTAGTATAGCGGGTAACGAGCAGTACTTC. Translated, it gives CASSIAGNEQYF.